The rows below give T cell receptor beta chains drawn from one sample of a study of blood T cell repertoires in COVID-19. Method: immunoSEQ multiplex PCR; TCRdb's copy keeps in-frame clones and lacks some. The table shows about 160,000 clones, with 84% occurring only once. Sequencing was performed on PBMCs or T cells enriched from blood (not recorded which). All receptors derive from a man over 45 who had recovered from COVID-19. Each CDR3 is given with its conserved first and last residue. D genes are given only for firm matches. A row's size may be missing; if present it is once, few, many or a size class.

>TRBV11-3|TRBJ2-7|.|.
CASSLVPYSYEQYF
TGTGCCAGCAGCTTAGTTCCCTACTCCTACGAGCAGTACTTC
>TRBV18|TRBJ2-5|.|.
CASSPFRSGAGGETQYF
TGTGCCAGCTCACCATTTCGTAGCGGTGCTGGTGGGGAGACCCAGTACTTC
>TRBV28|TRBJ1-6|.|.
CASSSSSYNSPLHF
TGTGCCAGCAGTTCCAGCTCCTATAATTCACCCCTCCACTTT
>TRBV7-9|TRBJ2-5|TRBD2|.
CASFPSGGGETQYF
TGTGCCAGCTTCCCTAGCGGGGGTGGGGAGACCCAGTACTTC
>TRBV6-1|TRBJ2-3|.|.
CASSEGWGGTDTQYF
TGTGCCAGCAGTGAAGGGTGGGGGGGCACAGATACGCAGTATTTT
>TRBV4-2|TRBJ2-3|TRBD2|few
CASSPSSSSGGISTDTQYF
TGTGCCAGCAGCCCGTCGTCGAGTAGCGGGGGTATTAGCACAGATACGCAGTATTTT
>TRBV7-2|TRBJ1-3|.|.
CASSFGSGNTIYF
TGTGCCAGCAGCTTCGGCTCTGGAAACACCATATATTTT
>TRBV5-1|TRBJ2-1|TRBD2|.
CASSTIGTSSYNEQFF
TGCGCCAGCAGCACGATCGGGACTAGCAGCTACAATGAGCAGTTCTTC
>TRBV9|TRBJ1-1|.|.
CASSVAGGANTEAFF
TGTGCCAGCAGCGTAGCTGGGGGGGCGAACACTGAAGCTTTCTTT
>TRBV3-1/TRBV3-2|TRBJ1-1|TRBD1|.
CASSRAGQGSPEAFF
TGTGCCAGCAGCCGCGCGGGACAGGGTTCGCCTGAAGCTTTCTTT
>TRBV9|TRBJ2-3|TRBD2|many
CASSDPLGLASTDTQYF
TGTGCCAGCAGCGACCCCTTAGGACTAGCTAGCACAGATACGCAGTATTTT
>TRBV23-1|TRBJ1-2|.|.
CASSPNPDRFTKRGYGYTF
TGCGCCAGCAGTCCAAACCCCGACAGGTTTACTAAACGGGGCTATGGCTACACCTTC
>TRBV11-3|TRBJ2-7|TRBD1|.
CASSLGGQTTYEQYF
TGTGCCAGCAGCTTAGGGGGACAGACCACCTACGAGCAGTACTTC
>TRBV9|TRBJ2-3|.|.
CASSVKGGGRASTDTQYF
TGTGCCAGCAGCGTAAAAGGCGGGGGCCGTGCTAGCACAGATACGCAGTATTTT
>TRBV4-1|TRBJ2-5|.|few
CASSQDSRSQETQYF
TGCGCCAGCAGCCAAGATAGCCGGTCCCAAGAGACCCAGTACTTC
>TRBV11-2|TRBJ1-1|.|.
CASSGDYRNTEAFF
TGTGCCAGCAGCGGGGACTATAGGAACACTGAAGCTTTCTTT
>TRBV28|TRBJ1-5|TRBD1|few
CASSSGQVPLPQHF
TGTGCCAGCAGTTCCGGACAGGTCCCATTGCCCCAGCATTTT
>TRBV7-3|TRBJ2-3|TRBD2|.
CASSFGSGGQYF
TGTGCCAGCAGCTTTGGTAGCGGGGGGCAGTATTTT
>TRBV13|TRBJ1-1|TRBD1|.
CASSLGDRVMVEAFF
TGTGCCAGCAGCCTAGGAGACAGGGTGATGGTTGAAGCTTTCTTT
>TRBV7-9|TRBJ1-2|TRBD1|.
CASSSGQGDGYTF
TGTGCCAGCAGCTCGGGGCAGGGGGATGGCTACACCTTC
>TRBV19|TRBJ2-5|.|.
CASSIVAPSSSQYF
TGTGCCAGTAGTATAGTAGCCCCTAGTTCAAGCCAGTACTTC
>TRBV5-1|TRBJ2-1|.|.
CASSLSPGGSNEQFF
TGCGCCAGCAGCTTGTCTCCGGGTGGTTCGAATGAGCAGTTCTTC
>TRBV27|TRBJ1-1|.|.
CASSRGHIVFGTEAFF
TGTGCCAGCAGTAGGGGCCATATCGTCTTTGGCACTGAAGCTTTCTTT
>TRBV4-1|TRBJ1-5|.|.
CASSQDSAREFQPQHF
TGCGCCAGCAGCCAAGATTCTGCCAGGGAATTTCAGCCCCAGCATTTT
>TRBV2|TRBJ2-6|.|.
CASSESAGHRLSGANVLTF
TGTGCCAGCAGTGAGTCCGCTGGACACCGACTCTCTGGGGCCAACGTCCTGACTTTC